Below, one TCR beta chain is given with its context. What it recognizes is unknown. V trimming: 3 bases; J trimming: 5 bases; junction bases outside the gene matches: 10. The CDR3 covers 16 residues. Germline CDR1 SGHDT, CDR2 YYEEEE. This sample is drawn from a study of CD8 T cells in ankylosing spondylitis. General study results and limits: Significant enrichment of disease-linked clones was reported in matched ankylosing spondylitis synovial fluid. As for the disease-linked clones, they showed a CD8+ phenotype and occurred at relatively low frequencies in peripheral blood. Existing reports had already noted some motif variants in reactive arthritis synovial fluid and blood. The study identified a TCR beta motif of several highly homologous variants that appeared characteristic of ankylosing spondylitis blood.

The TCR beta libraries were generated through quantitative 5'-RACE incorporating molecular barcodes. From the 5' RACE reads, TCRdb called clonotypes with MiXCR, one entry per CDR3 protein. Seen here are 700,000 or so distinct CDR3 sequences, under 20% observed once, and the top ten hold 15% to 20%. This chain uses TRBV5-6 with TRBJ2-5; TRBD1 matches 10 bases. The sequence derives from a male donor with ankylosing spondylitis. The sample comprised blood, either unsorted or a sorted T cell fraction (not recorded which). CDR3 in amino acids: CASSSLSSGQGETQYF. In DNA form, the CDR3 reads TGTGCCAGCAGCTCTCTCTCCTCGGGACAGGGGGAGACCCAGTACTTC.